A selection of T cell receptor beta chains follows, all from one sample in a study of T cell clusters in autoimmune cytopenias. TCRdb reprocessed the multiplex PCR reads and stores each CDR3 protein as one record, lacking DNA. This table holds approximately 14,000 distinct CDR3 sequences. Sample: peripheral blood. The source is a human donor with an autoimmune cytopenia or autoimmune hepatitis (not recorded which). CDR3s include the opening cysteine and the closing phenylalanine or tryptophan. Clone size is stated in some rows and not others, as once, few, many or a class when expanded.

TRBV6-6	-	TRBJ1-2	CASSYEARGGYTF
TRBV18	-	TRBJ1-1	CASRRDTQNTEAFF
TRBV29-1	-	TRBJ2-7	CSVVGQGFYEQYF
TRBV20-1	-	TRBJ2-1	CSARAPQTSGGGFYNEQFF
TRBV18	-	TRBJ2-7	CASSPLAGTEQYF
TRBV29-1	-	TRBJ2-2	CSVEGQGAAGELFF
TRBV5-4	-	TRBJ2-3	CASSLSGQRTDTQYF
TRBV12-3/TRBV12-4	-	TRBJ1-2	CASSLDSGHRGYTF
TRBV5-6	-	TRBJ1-2	CASSYGLNYGYTF
TRBV7-6	medium-sized	TRBJ2-1	CASSATSGGNEQFF
TRBV5-4	medium-sized	TRBJ2-2	CASSLDRFPGELFF
TRBV20-1	-	TRBJ1-1	CSATRGDVNTEAFF
TRBV29-1	medium-sized	TRBJ1-2	CSVEDRDGYTF
TRBV6-5	medium-sized	TRBJ1-6	CASSYGDRGVSPLHF